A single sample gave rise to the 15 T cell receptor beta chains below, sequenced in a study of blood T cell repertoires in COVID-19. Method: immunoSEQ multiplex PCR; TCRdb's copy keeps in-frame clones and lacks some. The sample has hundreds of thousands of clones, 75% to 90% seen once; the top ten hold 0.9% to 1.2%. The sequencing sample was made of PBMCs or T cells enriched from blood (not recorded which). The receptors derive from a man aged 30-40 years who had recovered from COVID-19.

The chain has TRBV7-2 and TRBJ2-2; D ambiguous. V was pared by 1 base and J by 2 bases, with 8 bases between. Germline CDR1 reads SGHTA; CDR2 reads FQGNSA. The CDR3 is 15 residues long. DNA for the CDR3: TGTGCCAGCAGCTTAGATGGCGGAAACACCGGGGAGCTGTTTTTT. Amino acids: CASSLDGGNTGELFF.

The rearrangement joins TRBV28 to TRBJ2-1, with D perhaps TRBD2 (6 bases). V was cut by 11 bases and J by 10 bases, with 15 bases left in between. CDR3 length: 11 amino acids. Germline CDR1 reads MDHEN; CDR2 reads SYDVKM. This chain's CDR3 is CASSSETEQFF. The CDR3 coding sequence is TGTGCCTCATCTAGCGAGACGGAGCAGTTCTTC.

Here the CDR3 DNA reads TGTGCTAGTGTTCCTCCTGAGGCGGATGGCAGGAGCGGGCGGTACAATGAGCAGTTCTTC. It is translated as CASVPPEADGRSGRYNEQFF. The chain carries TRBV12-5 and TRBJ2-1, with D possibly matching TRBD2 (6 bases). The CDR3 sequence is 20 residues long. CDR1 LGHNT and CDR2 FRNRAP come from the germline V gene. V lost 7 bases to trimming and J lost 4 bases, with 32 bases between them.

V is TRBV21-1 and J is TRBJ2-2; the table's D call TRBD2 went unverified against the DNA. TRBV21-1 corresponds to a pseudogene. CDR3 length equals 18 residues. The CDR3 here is CASRQRLAETSNTGELFF. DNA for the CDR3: TGTGCCAGCAGACAGAGACTAGCGGAGACCTCGAACACCGGGGAGCTGTTTTTT.

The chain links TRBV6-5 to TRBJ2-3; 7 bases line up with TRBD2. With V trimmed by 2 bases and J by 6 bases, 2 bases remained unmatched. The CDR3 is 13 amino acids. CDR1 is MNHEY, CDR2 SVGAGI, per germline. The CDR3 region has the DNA TGTGCCAGCAGTTACCCCGGGGGGGATACGCAGTATTTT. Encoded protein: CASSYPGGDTQYF.

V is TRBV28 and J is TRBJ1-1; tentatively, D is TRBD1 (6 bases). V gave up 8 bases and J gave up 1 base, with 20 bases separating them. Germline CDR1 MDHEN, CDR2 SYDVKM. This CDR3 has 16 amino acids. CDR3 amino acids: CASPPTPGHPNTEAFF. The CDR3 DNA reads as TGTGCCAGCCCACCGACGCCGGGACACCCGAACACTGAAGCTTTCTTT.

The CDR3 sequence: CASSLSRDSHQPQHF. Here the CDR3 DNA reads TGTGCCAGCAGTTTATCCCGGGACAGCCATCAGCCCCAGCATTTT. The genes are TRBV27 and TRBJ1-5, with 7 bases identical to TRBD1. This CDR3 comprises 15 residues. Germline CDR1 and CDR2: MNHEY and SMNVEV (reference sequence). J was trimmed by 5 bases and V by 0 bases; bases with no gene match: 4.

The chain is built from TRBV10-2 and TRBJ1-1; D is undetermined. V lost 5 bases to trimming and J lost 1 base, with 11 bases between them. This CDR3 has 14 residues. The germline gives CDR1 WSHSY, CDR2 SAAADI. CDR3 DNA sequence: TGCGCCAGCAGTCCGACACACTGGAACACTGAAGCTTTCTTT. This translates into CASSPTHWNTEAFF.

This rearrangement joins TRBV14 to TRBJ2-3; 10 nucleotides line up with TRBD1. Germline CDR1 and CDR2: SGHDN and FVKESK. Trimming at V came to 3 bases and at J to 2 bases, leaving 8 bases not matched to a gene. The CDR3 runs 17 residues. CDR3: CASSHTRGQGYTDTQYF. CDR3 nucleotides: TGTGCCAGCAGCCATACCCGGGGACAGGGGTACACAGATACGCAGTATTTT.

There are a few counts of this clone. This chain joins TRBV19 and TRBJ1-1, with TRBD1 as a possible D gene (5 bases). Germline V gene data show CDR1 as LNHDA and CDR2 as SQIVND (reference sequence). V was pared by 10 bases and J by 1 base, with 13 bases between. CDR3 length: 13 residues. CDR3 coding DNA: TGTGCCACCTCCAGTAGGGGGAACACTGAAGCTTTCTTT. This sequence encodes CATSSRGNTEAFF.

This CDR3 reads CASSQQGREQFF. DNA of the CDR3: TGTGCCAGCAGCCAACAGGGAAGGGAGCAGTTCTTC. This chain joins TRBV7-9 and TRBJ2-1; D might be TRBD1 (6 bases). Per the germline V gene, CDR1 is SEHNR and CDR2 is FQNEAQ (reference sequence). The CDR3 spans 12 residues. V lost 5 bases and J 10 bases, leaving 12 bases between the germline ends.

The CDR3 DNA follows: TGTGCCAGCAGCTTAGATCCCTCGGCGGCGGGCGAGCAGTACTTC. Amino acid sequence: CASSLDPSAAGEQYF. The chain joins TRBV11-2 to TRBJ2-7; perhaps TRBD2 as D (5 bases). Germline assignment: CDR1 SGHAT and CDR2 FQNNGV. CDR3 length: 15 residues. V was shortened by 0 bases and J by 6 bases, with 15 bases between the two germline ends.

The CDR3, as DNA: TGTGCCAGCACTTTTACGAGACAGCAGGGGTATGGCTACACCTTC. Translating gives CASTFTRQQGYGYTF. The genes are TRBV28 and TRBJ1-2; D possibly corresponds to TRBD1 (6 bases). V lost 7 bases and J 5 bases, leaving 20 bases between the germline ends. The germline V gene encodes CDR1 MDHEN and CDR2 SYDVKM. This CDR3 spans 15 amino acids.

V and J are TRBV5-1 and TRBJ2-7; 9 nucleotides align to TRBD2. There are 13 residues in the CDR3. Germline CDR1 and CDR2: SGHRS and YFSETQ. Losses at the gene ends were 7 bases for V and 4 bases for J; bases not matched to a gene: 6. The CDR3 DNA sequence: TGCGCCAGCGCCGCTAGCGGGATATACGAGCAGTACTTC. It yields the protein CASAASGIYEQYF. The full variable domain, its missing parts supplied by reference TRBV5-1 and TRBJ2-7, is KAGVTQTPRYLIKTRGQQVTLSCSPISGHRSVSWYQQTPGQGLQFLFEYFSETQRNKGNFPGRFSGRQFSNSRSEMNVSTLELGDSALYLCASAASGIYEQYFGPGTRLTVT.

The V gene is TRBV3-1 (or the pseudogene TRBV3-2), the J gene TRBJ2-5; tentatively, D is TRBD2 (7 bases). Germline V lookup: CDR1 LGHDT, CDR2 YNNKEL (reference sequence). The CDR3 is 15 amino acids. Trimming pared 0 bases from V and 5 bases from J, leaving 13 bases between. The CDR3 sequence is CASSQDGGGPETQYF. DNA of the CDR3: TGTGCCAGCAGCCAAGATGGGGGGGGGCCTGAGACCCAGTACTTC.